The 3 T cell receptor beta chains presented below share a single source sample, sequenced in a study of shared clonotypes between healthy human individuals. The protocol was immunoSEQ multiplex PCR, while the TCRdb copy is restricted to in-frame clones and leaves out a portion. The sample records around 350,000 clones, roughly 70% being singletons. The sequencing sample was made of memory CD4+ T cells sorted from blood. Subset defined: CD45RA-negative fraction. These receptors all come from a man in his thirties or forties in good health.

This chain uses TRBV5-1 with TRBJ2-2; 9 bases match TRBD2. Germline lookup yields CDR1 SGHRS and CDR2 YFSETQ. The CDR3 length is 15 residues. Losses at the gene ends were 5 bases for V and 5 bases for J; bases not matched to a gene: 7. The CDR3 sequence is CASSVSGSETGELFF. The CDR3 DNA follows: TGCGCCAGCAGTGTTAGCGGGAGTGAAACCGGGGAGCTGTTTTTT.

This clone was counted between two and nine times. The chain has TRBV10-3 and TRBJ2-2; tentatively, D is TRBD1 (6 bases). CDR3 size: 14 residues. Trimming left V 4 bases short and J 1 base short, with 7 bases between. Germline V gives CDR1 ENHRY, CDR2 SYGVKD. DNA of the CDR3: TGTGCCATCAGTGGACAGGTGAACACCGGGGAGCTGTTTTTT. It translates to CAISGQVNTGELFF.

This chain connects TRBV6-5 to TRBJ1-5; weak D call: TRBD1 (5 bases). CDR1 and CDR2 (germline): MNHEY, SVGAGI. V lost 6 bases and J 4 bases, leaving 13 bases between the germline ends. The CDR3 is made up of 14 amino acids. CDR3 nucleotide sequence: TGTGCCAGCAGAAACCGGGACCCGAATCAGCCCCAGCATTTT. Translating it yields CASRNRDPNQPQHF.